What follows are 16 T cell receptor beta chains derived from one specimen sequenced in a study of blood T cell repertoires in COVID-19. Clones were read by immunoSEQ multiplex PCR, and TCRdb kept only the in-frame ones, dropping some. The profile shows about 100,000 clones, more than 70% of them singletons. Material for sequencing was peripheral blood. The receptors were gathered from a woman in her twenties or thirties with acute or convalescent COVID-19.

This chain links TRBV27 with TRBJ1-6; D perhaps matches TRBD1 (5 bases). The CDR3 runs to 14 residues. The germline gives CDR1 MNHEY, CDR2 SMNVEV (reference sequence). V lost 5 bases and J lost 7, with 12 bases in between. Written as DNA, the CDR3 is TGTGCCAGCAGTATTGGGGCCTCGAATTCACCCCTCCACTTT. Protein sequence: CASSIGASNSPLHF.

The DNA for the CDR3 is TGTGCCAGCAGCCAAGCAGGCGGGGGAACTTACAATGAGCAGTTCTTC. Its translation is CASSQAGGGTYNEQFF. This rearrangement joins TRBV3-1 (or the pseudogene TRBV3-2) to TRBJ2-1; 7 bases map to TRBD2. Germline V gene data show CDR1 as LGHDT and CDR2 as YNNKEL (reference sequence). V trimming: 1 base; J trimming: 4 bases; junction bases outside the gene matches: 7. The CDR3 has 16 amino acids.

The CDR3 is CTSSQDSGPAAGSSYNSPLHF. In DNA form, the CDR3 reads TGCACCAGCAGCCAAGATTCGGGGCCCGCGGCCGGGAGCTCCTATAATTCACCCCTCCACTTT. The chain is built from TRBV1 and TRBJ1-6. TRBV1 is reported as a pseudogene. The length of the CDR3 is 21 residues.

The chain uses TRBV5-8 and TRBJ2-3; 7 nucleotides line up with TRBD2. J lost 1 base, V lost 2 bases, and 1 base had no gene match. CDR3 length equals 14 residues. Germline CDR1 is SGHTS and CDR2 is YDEGEE. CDR3 nucleotides: TGTGCCAGCAGCTTCCTAGCGGGCACAGATACGCAGTATTTT. Translation: CASSFLAGTDTQYF.

This chain connects TRBV18 to TRBJ1-2; possible D gene TRBD1, 6 bases. This CDR3 spans 15 amino acids. Germline values: CDR1 KGHSH, CDR2 LQKENI. Trimming took 3 bases from V and 5 from J, leaving 16 bases between them. The CDR3: CASSPVQQGLYGYTF. In DNA form, the CDR3 reads TGTGCCAGCTCACCGGTCCAACAGGGCCTTTATGGCTACACCTTC.

The V call is TRBV6-5, the J call TRBJ2-3; a weak D match, TRBD1 (5 bases). The V gene lost 8 bases and the J gene lost 6 bases, with 15 bases spanning the gap. Germline V gives CDR1 MNHEY, CDR2 SVGAGI. The CDR3 length is 13 residues. DNA of the CDR3: TGTGCCAGCGCATTAACGACAGCCGATACGCAGTATTTT. Protein: CASALTTADTQYF.

The chain is built from TRBV19 and TRBJ2-1; D remains ambiguous. V lost 5 bases and J 3 bases, leaving 2 bases between the germline ends. Germline CDR1 and CDR2: LNHDA and SQIVND (reference sequence). CDR3 length equals 11 residues. The CDR3 reads CASSLYNEQFF. CDR3 coding DNA: TGTGCCAGTAGTCTCTACAATGAGCAGTTCTTC.

The chain has TRBV18 and TRBJ2-3; D perhaps matches TRBD2 (6 bases). V lost 3 bases to trimming and J lost 5 bases, with 12 bases between them. There are 14 residues in the CDR3. Germline lookup yields CDR1 KGHSH and CDR2 LQKENI. CDR3 in DNA: TGTGCCAGCTCACCCCCGGGACTTATAGATACGCAGTATTTT. This translates into CASSPPGLIDTQYF.

The V and J genes are TRBV28 and TRBJ1-3, with 7 bases matching TRBD1. The ends lost 5 bases at V and 0 bases at J; junction bases unmatched: 16. CDR3 size: 19 residues. Germline V gene data show CDR1 as MDHEN and CDR2 as SYDVKM. CDR3 in DNA: TGTGCCAGCAGTCAAAACAGGGGCCGGCTCTCGTCCTCTGGAAACACCATATATTTT. Translating gives CASSQNRGRLSSSGNTIYF. Together with reference TRBV28 and TRBJ1-3, the CDR3 gives the full variable domain: DVKVTQSSRYLVKRTGEKVFLECVQDMDHENMFWYRQDPGLGLRLIYFSYDVKMKEKGDIPEGYSVSREKKERFSLILESASTNQTSMYLCASSQNRGRLSSSGNTIYFGEGSWLTVV.

The chain joins TRBV7-9 to TRBJ1-4; 9 bases align to TRBD1. There are 15 residues in the CDR3. The V segment lost 5 bases and the J segment 8 bases; nucleotides outside the gene matches: 9. Germline CDR1 reads SEHNR; CDR2 reads FQNEAQ (reference sequence). The CDR3: CASSPRDREGEKLFF. CDR3 sequence (DNA): TGTGCCAGCAGCCCCCGGGACAGGGAGGGGGAAAAACTGTTTTTT. Looking up the rest from reference TRBV7-9 and TRBJ1-4 gives the full variable domain: DTGVSQNPRHKITKRGQNVTFRCDPISEHNRLYWYRQTLGQGPEFLTYFQNEAQLEKSRLLSDRFSAERPKGSFSTLEIQRTEQGDSAMYLCASSPRDREGEKLFFGSGTQLSVL.

The rearrangement links TRBV6-5 to TRBJ2-7, with 8 bases identical to TRBD2. The CDR3 runs 13 residues. Germline loops: CDR1 MNHEY, CDR2 SVGAGI. Germline trimming cut 7 bases from V and 6 bases from J; bases unmatched to any gene: 8. The CDR3 bases are TGTGCCAGCACCGGGGGGGGAGGGGGCGAGCAGTACTTC. Protein: CASTGGGGGEQYF.

This clone has only a few counts. This chain connects TRBV9 to TRBJ1-6; D is ambiguous. Trimming took 0 bases from V and 7 from J, leaving 5 bases between them. Per germline, CDR1 SGDLS and CDR2 YYNGEE. CDR3 length: 13 amino acids. The CDR3 region is CASSVDQNSPLHF. The CDR3 DNA sequence: TGTGCCAGCAGCGTAGATCAAAATTCACCCCTCCACTTT.

The chain has TRBV5-8 and TRBJ2-7, with D possibly TRBD2 on 5 matching bases. This CDR3 is 12 amino acids long. The germline CDR1 and CDR2 sequences are SGHTS and YDEGEE. The V gene lost 0 bases and the J gene lost 12 bases, with 13 bases spanning the gap. Here the CDR3 reads CASSLVSDSWYF. Written as DNA, the CDR3 is TGTGCCAGCAGCTTGGTTTCGGACTCATGGTACTTC.

The rearrangement uses TRBV10-2 and TRBJ1-2; 7 positions agree with TRBD1. Per germline, CDR1 WSHSY and CDR2 SAAADI. The length of the CDR3 is 14 residues. After removal of 4 bases from V and 4 bases from J, the junction contained 6 bases not matched to a gene. The CDR3: CASSVGRGIYGYTF. The CDR3 DNA follows: TGCGCCAGCAGTGTAGGCAGGGGGATCTATGGCTACACCTTC.

This sequence joins TRBV9 and TRBJ1-1; 8 bases are shared with TRBD1. Germline CDR1 is SGDLS and CDR2 is YYNGEE. J was trimmed by 3 bases and V by 6 bases; bases with no gene match: 10. The CDR3 length is 15 residues. The CDR3 sequence is CASTPIGQGDTEAFF. CDR3 coding DNA: TGTGCCAGCACCCCCATAGGACAGGGAGACACTGAAGCTTTCTTT. The full variable domain, its missing parts supplied by reference TRBV9 and TRBJ1-1, is DSGVTQTPKHLITATGQRVTLRCSPRSGDLSVYWYQQSLDQGLQFLIQYYNGEERAKGNILERFSAQQFPDLHSELNLSSLELGDSALYFCASTPIGQGDTEAFFGQGTRLTVV.

The chain is built from TRBV28 and TRBJ2-7; 9 bases align to TRBD1. This CDR3 has 14 residues. Per the germline V gene, CDR1 is MDHEN and CDR2 is SYDVKM. V shed 6 bases, J shed 4 bases, and the junction held 7 bases outside the gene matches. The CDR3 DNA follows: TGTGCCAGCAGGCTCACAGGGGGCAGGTACGAGCAGTACTTC. Residues: CASRLTGGRYEQYF.